This paragraph reports one T cell receptor (beta chain). What it binds is not known. Sequenced by immunoSEQ multiplex PCR; TCRdb stores in-frame clones only, minus some. The sample records some 140,000 clones, under 95% being singletons. The length of the CDR3 is 13 residues. Looked up from germline, CDR1 is SGDLS and CDR2 is YYNGEE. V was shortened by 0 bases and J by 7 bases, with 5 bases between the two germline ends. The sample originates from a study of T cell responses to AZD1222 COVID-19 vaccine. Study-wide points: The donor cohort was predominantly white British with a female majority, and clonal diversity may have been underestimated.

This receptor was obtained from an adult in good health. Sequencing was performed on peripheral blood, taken on day 0 of AZD1222 vaccination. The V and J genes are TRBV9 and TRBJ1-6; D remains ambiguous. This chain's CDR3 is CASSVDGNSPLHF. Written as DNA, the CDR3 is TGTGCCAGCAGCGTAGACGGGAATTCACCCCTCCACTTT.